This TCR beta chain was profiled in a study of cytomegalovirus exposure and HLA in healthy donors. On the study more broadly: Of roughly 400 genotyped donors, roughly 80% clustered with self-reported Caucasian donors. Study-wide results and caveats: Analyzed later, association rates of TCRs varied across HLA loci, with DRB1 most and HLA-C fewest. Later analysis found that TCR beta chains associated with HLA were more clonally expanded than other, equally common chains. In an earlier analysis, in some 600 donors, most V segments appeared productive either ~90% or ~30% of the time.

This CDR3 has 18 amino acids. Comments on this clone: Its antigen remains unidentified.

Both 60 Vbeta primers and 13 Jbeta primers went into the PCR. Sequencing was performed with immunoSEQ multiplex PCR; in TCRdb, only in-frame clones are kept and a portion is missing. There are 150,000 to 200,000 clones in the sample; approximately 84% occur only once, and 0.2% to 0.3% lies in the top ten. The receptor was derived from a girl under three years old in good health and CMV-seronegative. Sequenced sample: PBMCs. This chain links TRBV21-1 with TRBJ1-5; TRBD1, the table's D call, was not compared with the DNA. TRBV21-1 constitutes a pseudogene. This CDR3 is CASSKGRSGQGVSQPQHF. CDR3 bases: TGTGCCAGCAGCAAAGGACGCTCGGGACAGGGGGTGAGTCAGCCCCAGCATTTT.